The 5 T cell receptor beta chains listed next were all sequenced from one sample in a study of Graves' ophthalmopathy and Graves' hyperthyroidism (dated by TCRdb to the late 2010s). Sequencing relied on an Illumina HiSeq 2000. TCR beta CDR3 regions were amplified from RNA transcripts for repertoire sequencing. A first-round RT-PCR used HTBI primers with the Qiagen OneStep RT-PCR kit, followed by a second-round multiplex PCR, size selection and purification. Starting from the raw public reads, TCRdb applied fastp trimming at Q25, assembled clones with MiXCR and retained in-frame beta chains. Identical CDR3 protein sequences are pooled into one entry, listed with their most common genes and DNA. The table for this sample lists around 1.1 million distinct CDR3 sequences; 36% of them were counted only once. The ten largest clones represent around 10% of the sample. Specimen: peripheral blood or thyroid tissue (not recorded which). The receptors shown here come from an adult man with Graves' hyperthyroidism.

This clonotype was seen many times. The chain is built from TRBV9 and TRBJ2-2; weak D call: TRBD1 (6 bases). Germline V gene data show CDR1 as SGDLS and CDR2 as YYNGEE. This CDR3 comprises 15 residues. The germline V and J ends were trimmed by 7 bases and 0 bases, with 13 bases remaining between them. The CDR3 bases are TGTGCCAGCGGGGGACATTTTGCGAACACCGGGGAGCTGTTTTTT. This encodes CASGGHFANTGELFF.

This clonotype was detected ten times or more. The chain uses TRBV9 and TRBJ2-7; possibly TRBD1 for D (6 bases). CDR1 is SGDLS, CDR2 YYNGEE, per germline. V gave up 2 bases and J gave up 0 bases, with 12 bases separating them. The CDR3 sequence is 15 residues long. For the CDR3, the DNA is TGTGCCAGCAGCGTTTCAGGGGTGAGCTCCTACGAGCAGTACTTC. The encoded protein is CASSVSGVSSYEQYF.

The J gene is TRBJ2-5, the V gene TRBV9; TRBD1 matches 8 bases. Trimming removed 0 bases from V and 0 bases from J; junction bases left unmatched: 7. The CDR3 sequence is 17 residues long. Per germline, CDR1 SGDLS and CDR2 YYNGEE. CDR3 sequence reads: CASSVETGARDQETQYF. As DNA, the CDR3 is TGTGCCAGCAGCGTAGAGACAGGGGCTCGAGACCAAGAGACCCAGTACTTC.

Only a few counts were recorded for this clonotype. The chain links TRBV9 to TRBJ2-5, with D perhaps matching TRBD1 (6 bases). Trimming pared 0 bases from V and 4 bases from J, leaving 13 bases between. This CDR3 is built from 15 residues. From germline, CDR1 is SGDLS and CDR2 YYNGEE. CDR3 sequence reads: CASSVAGGNRETQYF. DNA for the CDR3: TGTGCCAGCAGCGTAGCTGGGGGCAATCGAGAGACCCAGTACTTC.

This clonotype was detected many times. V gene TRBV7-2 combines with J gene TRBJ1-2; D may be TRBD1 (5 bases). Germline CDR1 and CDR2: SGHTA and FQGNSA. V lost 5 bases and J lost 4, with 14 bases in between. CDR3 size: 14 residues. Written as DNA, the CDR3 is TGTGCCAGCAGCAAACTCAGGGATATCTATGGCTACACCTTC. Translating it yields CASSKLRDIYGYTF.